This TCR beta chain was obtained from a study of blood T cells in healthy people across ages. A J-beta primer mix and a sample-barcoded 5' primer were used in a second PCR of roughly 6 to 11 cycles. MiXCR, run by TCRdb on the 5' RACE reads, gives a single entry per CDR3 protein. The data contain 380,000 or so distinct CDR3 sequences, 45% to 65% of them singletons. The germline CDR1 and CDR2 sequences are LGHNA and YNFKEQ. The CDR3 totals 14 residues. Details on this clonotype: Compared with germline, one end of the junction differs, possibly owing to a read error.

The clonotype originates from a man aged 55 to 70 in good health. The J gene is TRBJ1-2, the V gene TRBV4-2, with D possibly matching TRBD1 (6 bases). Sequenced sample: blood. The DNA of the CDR3 is TGTGCCAGCCGCCAACCGCAGGGGTCCGATGGCTACACCTTC. As protein: CASRQPQGSDGYTF.